These T cell receptor beta chains were read from a single sample in a study of shared clonotypes between healthy human individuals. Libraries were prepared by immunoSEQ multiplex PCR; TCRdb keeps only in-frame clonotypes and omits some of them. The data contain under 1,900,000 clones, 98% of them seen just once; the ten biggest clones take up approximately 0.4%. Material for sequencing was naive CD4+ T cells sorted from blood. The receptors come from a man aged 25 to 45 in good health. The CDR3 runs from the conserved cysteine through the conserved F or W. A D gene is named only where the DNA matches it firmly. Size tells how often a clone was seen (once, few, many) or the class of an expanded clone, and some rows leave it out.

>.|TRBV5-1|.|TRBJ2-3
CASSLAGGLRSDTQYF
TGCGCCAGCAGCTTGGCCGGGGGCCTGCGATCAGATACGCAGTATTTT
>.|TRBV7-7|.|TRBJ1-5
CASSLALNQPQHF
TGTGCTAGCAGCCTTGCCCTCAATCAGCCCCAGCATTTT
>.|TRBV4-3|.|TRBJ2-3
CASSPTSSSDTQYF
TGCGCCAGCAGCCCGACATCGTCGTCAGATACGCAGTATTTT
>TRBD2|TRBV7-2|.|TRBJ2-7
CASSLGLAGGYEQYF
TGTGCCAGCAGCTTAGGCCTAGCGGGAGGCTACGAGCAGTACTTC
>.|TRBV6-1|.|TRBJ1-2
CASSERTSGYTF
TGTGCCAGCAGTGAGAGGACGAGTGGCTACACCTTC
>TRBD1|TRBV5-4|.|TRBJ2-5
CASSLELDRAGETQYF
TGTGCCAGCAGCTTGGAGCTGGACAGGGCTGGCGAGACCCAGTACTTC
>TRBD2|TRBV5-1|.|TRBJ2-7
CASSLAGGPPYEQYF
TGCGCCAGCAGCTTAGCGGGAGGGCCTCCCTACGAGCAGTACTTC
>TRBD2|TRBV5-1|.|TRBJ2-1
CASSATRGTNNEQFF
TGCGCCAGCAGCGCAACTAGAGGGACTAACAATGAGCAGTTCTTC
>.|TRBV4-3|.|TRBJ2-2
CASSQVGIAGELFF
TGCGCCAGCAGCCAAGTCGGGATAGCGGGGGAGCTGTTTTTT
>.|TRBV5-1|.|TRBJ1-1
CASSVSQGFGITEAFF
TGCGCCAGCAGCGTATCCCAGGGATTTGGGATCACTGAAGCTTTCTTT
>.|TRBV4-3|.|TRBJ1-2
CASSQGIGGYYGYTF
TGCGCCAGCAGCCAAGGTATTGGCGGATACTATGGCTACACCTTC
>TRBD1|TRBV6-5|once|TRBJ2-5
CASSRDRVSETQYF
TGTGCCAGCAGCAGAGACAGGGTATCAGAGACCCAGTACTTC
>TRBD1|TRBV6-4|once|TRBJ2-2
CASSEQGETKTGELFF
TGTGCCAGCAGTGAACAGGGGGAAACTAAAACCGGGGAGCTGTTTTTT
>.|TRBV5-4|.|TRBJ2-7
CASSLAAGTTSYEQYF
TGTGCCAGCAGCTTGGCCGCCGGGACAACTTCCTACGAGCAGTACTTC
>TRBD1|TRBV18|.|TRBJ2-3
CASSPLDRGTDTQYF
TGTGCCAGCTCTCCGTTGGACAGGGGCACAGATACGCAGTATTTT
>.|TRBV7-2|.|TRBJ2-7
CASSLVFDSKPYEQYF
TGTGCCAGCAGCTTAGTGTTTGACAGCAAACCCTACGAGCAGTACTTC
>.|TRBV7-2|.|TRBJ2-3
CASTPDSSTDTQYF
TGTGCCAGCACCCCGGACTCTAGCACAGATACGCAGTATTTT
>TRBD1|TRBV4-3|.|TRBJ2-2
CASSQDLRGRRTGELFF
TGCGCCAGCAGCCAAGATCTCAGGGGGCGGCGGACCGGGGAGCTGTTTTTT
>TRBD2|TRBV2|once|TRBJ2-7
CASSVTSGRVSYEQYF
TGTGCCAGCAGCGTTACTAGCGGGAGGGTCTCCTACGAGCAGTACTTC
>TRBD2|TRBV7-2|.|TRBJ2-1
CASSYPPGGVNEQFF
TGTGCCAGCAGCTATCCCCCGGGAGGGGTCAATGAGCAGTTCTTC
>.|TRBV7-3|.|TRBJ2-3
CASSVTGASSTDTQYF
TGTGCCAGCAGTGTGACGGGAGCTTCTAGCACAGATACGCAGTATTTT
>.|TRBV19|.|TRBJ1-2
CASSRAPFTGLDGYTF
TGTGCCAGTAGTAGGGCACCCTTCACAGGTCTCGATGGCTACACCTTC
>.|TRBV9|.|TRBJ1-3
CASSVSAVIGGDTIYF
TGTGCCAGCAGCGTATCGGCCGTAATCGGAGGGGACACCATATATTTT
>.|TRBV28|.|TRBJ2-1
CASTPIHGEQFF
TGTGCCAGCACCCCTATACATGGTGAGCAGTTCTTC
>.|TRBV12-5|.|TRBJ2-3
CASGSLTQRGDTQYF
TGTGCTAGTGGTTCCTTGACACAGAGGGGGGATACGCAGTATTTT
>TRBD1|TRBV18|.|TRBJ2-5
CASSAIGLGTGRSQTQYF
TGTGCCAGCTCCGCCATCGGACTGGGGACAGGGAGGAGTCAGACCCAGTACTTC
>.|TRBV14|.|TRBJ2-7
CASSQVRGYEQYF
TGTGCCAGCAGCCAAGTACGGGGCTACGAGCAGTACTTC
>TRBD1|TRBV11-2|.|TRBJ2-1
CASSDRDRVKNEQFF
TGTGCCAGCAGCGATCGGGACAGGGTCAAGAATGAGCAGTTCTTC
>.|TRBV2|.|TRBJ2-1
CASSRVDEQFF
TGTGCCAGCTCCCGAGTCGATGAGCAGTTCTTC
>TRBD2|TRBV5-1|.|TRBJ2-1
CASSKSGTSYNEQFF
TGCGCCAGCAGCAAAAGCGGGACCTCCTACAATGAGCAGTTCTTC
>.|TRBV5-1|.|TRBJ2-1
CASSLGGGPYNEQFF
TGTGCCAGCAGCTTGGGAGGGGGACCCTACAATGAGCAGTTCTTC
>.|TRBV4-1|.|TRBJ2-2
CASSQAGELFF
TGCGCCAGCAGCCAAGCCGGGGAGCTGTTTTTT
>.|TRBV7-3|.|TRBJ2-2
CASSQAGSTGELFF
TGTGCCAGCAGCCAGGCAGGGAGCACCGGGGAGCTGTTTTTT